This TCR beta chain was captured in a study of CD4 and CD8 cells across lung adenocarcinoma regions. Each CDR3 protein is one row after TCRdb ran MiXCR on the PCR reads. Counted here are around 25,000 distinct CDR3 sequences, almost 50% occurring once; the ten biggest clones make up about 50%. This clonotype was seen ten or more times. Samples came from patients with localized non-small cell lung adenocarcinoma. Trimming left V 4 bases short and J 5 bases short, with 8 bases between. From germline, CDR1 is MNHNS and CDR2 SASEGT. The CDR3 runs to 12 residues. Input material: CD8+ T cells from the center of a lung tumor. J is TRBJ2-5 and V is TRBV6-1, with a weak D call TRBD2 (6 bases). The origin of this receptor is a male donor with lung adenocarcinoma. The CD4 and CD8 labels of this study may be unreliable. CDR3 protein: CASSVRGETQYF. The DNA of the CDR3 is TGTGCCAGCAGTGTTCGGGGGGAGACCCAGTACTTC.